Listed here are 15 T cell receptor beta chains from one sample, sequenced in a study of cytomegalovirus exposure and HLA in healthy donors. Amplification used 60 Vbeta primers and 13 Jbeta primers. Method: immunoSEQ multiplex PCR; TCRdb's copy keeps in-frame clones and lacks some. The table shows 110,000 to 150,000 clones, with roughly 80% occurring only once. Sequencing was performed on PBMCs. The receptors originated from a male donor in good health and CMV-seronegative.

This clone was observed a handful of times. DNA of the CDR3: TGTGCCAGCAGTTTATGGGGGACTAGCGGGGGGGCGGGAACGCAGTATTTT. Its protein is CASSLWGTSGGAGTQYF. This sequence joins TRBV28 and TRBJ2-3; 16 nucleotides agree with TRBD2. The CDR3 has 17 amino acids. Germline CDR1 reads MDHEN; CDR2 reads SYDVKM. The junction had 6 bases not matched to a gene; V was cut back by 0 bases and J by 9 bases.

In this sample, this clone turned up a few times. The CDR3 DNA reads as TGTGCCAGCAGACTTCGACTCACAGATACGCAGTATTTT. The encoded protein is CASRLRLTDTQYF. J is TRBJ2-3 and V is TRBV5-8; D gene unclear. In germline, CDR1 is SGHTS, CDR2 YDEGEE. The CDR3 loop spans 13 amino acids. The germline V and J ends were trimmed by 5 bases and 2 bases, with 9 bases remaining between them.

The chain joins TRBV7-9 to TRBJ1-4; D perhaps matches TRBD1 (5 bases). Germline CDR1 is SEHNR and CDR2 is FQNEAQ (reference sequence). V was pared by 7 bases and J by 2 bases, with 14 bases between. This CDR3 region has 15 residues. The CDR3 region is CASTPWGGTNEKLFF. Here the CDR3 DNA reads TGTGCCAGCACCCCTTGGGGGGGGACTAATGAAAAACTGTTTTTT.

This chain uses TRBV30 with TRBJ1-1; TRBD1 might be the D (6 bases). The CDR3 consists of 14 residues. Trimming took 3 bases from V and 0 from J, leaving 11 bases between them. Germline-derived CDR1 and CDR2 are GTSNPN and SVGIG (reference sequence). The CDR3 coding sequence is TGTGCCTGGAGGGGGACATCTATGAACACTGAAGCTTTCTTT. This translates into CAWRGTSMNTEAFF.

The gene calls are TRBV9 and TRBJ1-1; maybe TRBD1 (6 bases). Germline assignment: CDR1 SGDLS and CDR2 YYNGEE. This CDR3 region has 12 residues. The V end was cut by 4 bases, the J end by 8 bases, with 12 bases between. The chain's CDR3 is CASSTSGEEAFF. CDR3 sequence (DNA): TGTGCCAGCAGCACCTCAGGGGAGGAAGCTTTCTTT.

This clone was counted once. V gene TRBV7-6 combines with J gene TRBJ2-2; perhaps TRBD1 as D (6 bases). The CDR3 length is 14 residues. The V end was cut by 6 bases, the J end by 7 bases, with 15 bases between. In germline, CDR1 is SGHVS, CDR2 FNYEAQ. The CDR3 nucleotides are TGTGCCAGCAGACCGAGCACAGGGAACGGGGAGCTGTTTTTT. Residues: CASRPSTGNGELFF.

CDR3 in DNA: TGTGCCAGCAGCCCGGACAGGGAGGGATCCTATAATTCACCCCTCCACTTT. It translates to CASSPDREGSYNSPLHF. The chain employs TRBV7-2 and TRBJ1-6; 8 nucleotides line up with TRBD1. Looked up from germline, CDR1 is SGHTA and CDR2 is FQGNSA. The CDR3 is made up of 17 amino acids. The V segment lost 5 bases and the J segment 1 base; nucleotides outside the gene matches: 7.

The chain has TRBV2 and TRBJ2-2; 8 nucleotides line up with TRBD1. CDR3 length: 14 amino acids. Germline V CDR1 and CDR2: SNHLY, FYNNEI. With 11 bases clipped from V and 5 bases from J, the junction kept 10 bases outside the gene matches. The CDR3 region is CAGQGWKGTGELFF. CDR3 DNA sequence: TGTGCCGGACAGGGCTGGAAGGGGACCGGGGAGCTGTTTTTT.

This clone came up once. The V call is TRBV2, the J call TRBJ2-5; TRBD2 agrees at 7 bases. V gave up 1 base and J gave up 5 bases; unmatched junction bases: 10. Germline lookup yields CDR1 SNHLY and CDR2 FYNNEI. This CDR3 comprises 16 residues. CDR3 amino acids: CASSEVGRVGEETQYF. The CDR3 region has the DNA TGTGCCAGCAGTGAAGTAGGGAGGGTTGGTGAGGAGACCCAGTACTTC.

V is TRBV2 and J is TRBJ2-3; a weak D match, TRBD1 (5 bases). CDR3 length: 13 amino acids. CDR1 and CDR2 from the germline V gene are SNHLY and FYNNEI. V shed 4 bases and J shed 1 base, with 6 bases lying between them. The CDR3 region is CASSAQGTDTQYF. As DNA, the CDR3 is TGTGCCAGCAGTGCACAGGGCACAGATACGCAGTATTTT.

CDR3 protein: CASSAEANQPQHF. CDR3 DNA: TGTGCCAGCAGTGCCGAGGCGAATCAGCCCCAGCATTTT. The chain joins TRBV6-4 to TRBJ1-5; D is unclear. V lost 4 bases to trimming and J lost 4 bases, with 8 bases between them. Germline V CDR1 and CDR2: MRHNA, SNTAGT. The CDR3 consists of 13 residues.

This chain links TRBV7-2 with TRBJ1-4, with 8 bases matching TRBD1. Trimming removed 5 bases from V and 7 bases from J; junction bases left unmatched: 6. Germline V CDR1 and CDR2: SGHTA, FQGNSA. The CDR3 is made up of 14 amino acids. CDR3 nucleotide sequence: TGTGCCAGCAGCGCGGACAGGGCCGGTGAAAAACTGTTTTTT. The encoded protein is CASSADRAGEKLFF.

This clone has only one observation. V gene TRBV25-1 combines with J gene TRBJ2-2; D gene unclear. The CDR3 totals 16 residues. Germline assignment: CDR1 MGHDK and CDR2 SYGVNS. Trimming cost V 0 bases and J 1 base, with 9 bases left between them. This chain's CDR3 is CASSEYYTRNTGELFF. DNA for the CDR3: TGTGCCAGCAGTGAATATTACACACGGAACACCGGGGAGCTGTTTTTT.

Comment on this clone: An end of the junction differs from the germline gene, which may be a read error. The gene calls are TRBV7-9 and TRBJ1-1, with TRBD1 as a possible D gene (5 bases). CDR1 SEHNR and CDR2 FQNEAQ come from the germline V gene (reference sequence). This CDR3 is 15 amino acids long. CDR3 sequence: CSSRPQGYMNTEAFF. DNA of the CDR3: TGTTCCAGCAGGCCGCAGGGCTACATGAACACTGAAGCTTTCTTT.

This clone was observed once. The chain is built from TRBV28 and TRBJ1-1, with a tentative D call TRBD1 (6 bases). This CDR3 region has 15 residues. The V end lost 2 bases, the J end lost 7 bases, and 17 bases lay between the germline ends. Germline CDR1 is MDHEN and CDR2 is SYDVKM. CDR3 nucleotide sequence: TGTGCCAGCAGTTTAGGGACATATACAGAACTTGAAGCTTTCTTT. This codes for CASSLGTYTELEAFF.